What follows are 19 T cell receptor beta chains derived from one specimen sequenced in a study of T cell changes during pregnancy in multiple sclerosis. The repertoire was sequenced with immunoSEQ multiplex PCR; TCRdb's copy has only in-frame clones and lacks some. The sample holds about 77,000 clones, around 91% seen once. The specimen comprised peripheral blood, sampled before pregnancy. The receptors come from a female donor with multiple sclerosis, enrolled in a pregnancy study.

The V call is TRBV19, the J call TRBJ2-5; possibly TRBD1 for D (5 bases). CDR1 is LNHDA, CDR2 SQIVND, per germline (reference sequence). Trimming pared 1 base from V and 5 bases from J, leaving 5 bases between. The CDR3 is 12 amino acids. The CDR3 is CASSIAGETQYF. CDR3 in DNA: TGTGCCAGTAGTATAGCAGGGGAGACCCAGTACTTC. Together with reference TRBV19 and TRBJ2-5, the CDR3 gives the full variable domain: DGGITQSPKYLFRKEGQNVTLSCEQNLNHDAMYWYRQDPGQGLRLIYYSQIVNDFQKGDIAEGYSVSREKKESFPLTVTSAQKNPTAFYLCASSIAGETQYFGPGTRLLVL.

The chain uses TRBV7-9 and TRBJ1-5; D might be TRBD1 (5 bases). Trimming cost V 1 base and J 9 bases, with 10 bases left between them. Looked up from germline, CDR1 is SEHNR and CDR2 is FQNEAQ (reference sequence). The CDR3 is 13 residues long. The CDR3 DNA reads as TGTGCCAGCAGCTTAGAGGAGGGGATGCCCCAGCATTTT. Translation gives CASSLEEGMPQHF.

This chain joins TRBV11-1 and TRBJ2-2, with 8 bases aligning to TRBD2. Germline assignment: CDR1 SGHAT and CDR2 FQDESV (reference sequence). The junction had 5 bases not matched to a gene; V was cut back by 3 bases and J by 2 bases. The CDR3 totals 16 residues. In DNA form, the CDR3 reads TGTGCCAGCAGCTTTACTAGCGGATTCAACACCGGGGAGCTGTTTTTT. Its protein is CASSFTSGFNTGELFF.

The rearrangement uses TRBV30 and TRBJ1-2, with 10 bases that match TRBD1. CDR1 is GTSNPN, CDR2 SVGIG, per germline (reference sequence). The CDR3 spans 14 residues. Trimming took 0 bases from V and 7 from J; bases not matched to a gene: 5. The CDR3 DNA reads TGTGCCTGGAGTGTACTTTGGACAGGGGGTGGCTACACCTTC. Translating gives CAWSVLWTGGGYTF.

V usage is TRBV27 and J usage is TRBJ2-3; no firm D call. Germline values: CDR1 MNHEY, CDR2 SMNVEV (reference sequence). This CDR3 region has 13 residues. Between the trimmed V and J ends, which lost 1 base and 6 bases, there was a span of 8 bases. The CDR3: CASSLYIWDTQYF. The CDR3 DNA sequence: TGTGCCAGCAGTTTATACATCTGGGATACGCAGTATTTT.

V and J are TRBV7-3 and TRBJ2-5; unclear D gene. V was clipped by 3 bases and J by 5 bases, with 10 bases between them. This CDR3 has 13 residues. The germline V gene encodes CDR1 SGHTA and CDR2 FQGTGA. The CDR3 DNA reads as TGTGCCAGCAGCTTTTCCCTCGGGGAGACCCAGTACTTC. Its protein product is CASSFSLGETQYF.

J is TRBJ1-1 and V is TRBV2; no clear D. Trimming removed 5 bases at V and 2 bases at J, with 9 bases between. The CDR3 has 13 residues. The V gene's germline CDR1 is SNHLY and CDR2 FYNNEI. The CDR3, as DNA: TGTGCCAGCAGTCAGAATTTTAACACTGAAGCTTTCTTT. This encodes CASSQNFNTEAFF.

J is TRBJ1-2 and V is TRBV5-1, with 10 nucleotides matching TRBD1. Germline CDR1 is SGHRS and CDR2 is YFSETQ. V gave up 1 base and J gave up 8 bases; unmatched junction bases: 8. The CDR3 is 15 residues long. In DNA form, the CDR3 reads TGCGCCAGCAGCTTGAGGGACAGGGGCATAGAGGGCTACACCTTC. Translation gives CASSLRDRGIEGYTF.

The chain couples TRBV6-1 to TRBJ2-5; tentative D call: TRBD1 (6 bases). The CDR3 totals 13 residues. Trimming shortened V by 5 bases and J by 3 bases, and 10 bases separated the two germline ends. Germline V gives CDR1 MNHNS, CDR2 SASEGT. This chain's CDR3 is CASSRRTEETQYF. The CDR3, as DNA: TGTGCCAGCAGTAGACGGACAGAAGAGACCCAGTACTTC.

The chain links TRBV12-5 to TRBJ1-1; D perhaps matches TRBD1 (5 bases). CDR1 and CDR2 (germline): LGHNT, FRNRAP. V gave up 4 bases and J gave up 3 bases, with 12 bases separating them. CDR3 length: 14 residues. The CDR3 nucleotides are TGTGCTAGTGGTTCTTCAGCCAGGGACACTGAAGCTTTCTTT. Translation gives CASGSSARDTEAFF.

This clone is a singleton in its sample. The genes are TRBV19 and TRBJ1-1; tentatively, D is TRBD1 (5 bases). The CDR3 is 14 residues long. CDR1 is LNHDA and CDR2 is SQIVND in the germline V gene (reference sequence). V was shortened by 9 bases and J by 6 bases, with 20 bases between the two germline ends. The CDR3 DNA is TGTGCCAGCCATAAACGGGGGGGGGACGCTGAAGCTTTCTTT. This sequence encodes CASHKRGGDAEAFF.

The chain has TRBV18 and TRBJ1-4; a possible D gene is TRBD1 (5 bases). Germline CDR1 and CDR2: KGHSH and LQKENI. This CDR3 is built from 14 residues. Trimming left V 6 bases short and J 3 bases short, with 11 bases between. The CDR3 DNA is TGTGCCAGCTCCATCAGGGCGCCTAATGAAAAACTGTTTTTT. Translated, it gives CASSIRAPNEKLFF.

This sequence joins TRBV11-2 and TRBJ1-1; D might be TRBD1 (5 bases). V shed 5 bases and J shed 3 bases, with 19 bases lying between them. The CDR3 sequence is 16 residues long. CDR1 SGHAT and CDR2 FQNNGV come from the germline V gene. CDR3 in amino acids: CASSPRRAGKYTEAFF. As DNA, the CDR3 is TGTGCCAGCAGCCCCCGACGAGCAGGGAAGTACACTGAAGCTTTCTTT.

The chain combines TRBV27 with TRBJ2-1, with 14 bases matching TRBD2. This CDR3 has 15 residues. Germline V CDR1 and CDR2: MNHEY, SMNVEV (reference sequence). Germline trimming cut 7 bases from V and 7 bases from J; bases unmatched to any gene: 6. CDR3 sequence: CASTPTSGGVNEQFF. The CDR3 DNA is TGTGCCAGCACCCCGACTAGCGGGGGGGTAAATGAGCAGTTCTTC.

The chain is built from TRBV5-1 and TRBJ2-3, with no clear D. The length of the CDR3 is 13 residues. V shed 5 bases and J shed 6 bases, with 13 bases lying between them. CDR1 SGHRS and CDR2 YFSETQ come from the germline V gene. The DNA of the CDR3 is TGCGCCAGCAGTCCCGGTGGCAGGGATACGCAGTATTTT. Protein: CASSPGGRDTQYF.

The J gene is TRBJ2-3, the V gene TRBV11-2; 9 positions agree with TRBD2. The CDR3 has 17 amino acids. Germline V gene sequence: CDR1 SGHAT, CDR2 FQNNGV. V lost 5 bases, J lost 1 base, and 10 bases stayed unmatched. The CDR3 region has the DNA TGTGCCAGCAGCCCGGCGGGGGGGACGGCGGGCACAGATACGCAGTATTTT. It codes for CASSPAGGTAGTDTQYF. Together with reference TRBV11-2 and TRBJ2-3, the CDR3 gives the full variable domain: EAGVAQSPRYKIIEKRQSVAFWCNPISGHATLYWYQQILGQGPKLLIQFQNNGVVDDSQLPKDRFSAERLKGVDSTLKIQPAKLEDSAVYLCASSPAGGTAGTDTQYFGPGTRLTVL.

The CDR3 reads CASSQGRWTSGTQYF. In DNA form, the CDR3 reads TGTGCCAGCAGCCAAGGAAGGTGGACTTCTGGGACCCAGTACTTC. The chain employs TRBV14 and TRBJ2-5; tentatively, D is TRBD2 (5 bases). This CDR3 contains 15 residues. The germline CDR1 and CDR2 sequences are SGHDN and FVKESK. Trimming left V 1 base short and J 7 bases short, with 16 bases between.

This chain joins TRBV10-3 and TRBJ2-1; TRBD2 matches at 8 bases. The V segment lost 6 bases and the J segment 4 bases; nucleotides outside the gene matches: 11. The CDR3 sequence is 16 residues long. Germline V CDR1 and CDR2: ENHRY, SYGVKD. The chain's CDR3 is CAIRSSGGPTYNEQFF. The CDR3 coding sequence is TGTGCCATCAGATCCAGCGGGGGCCCGACATACAATGAGCAGTTCTTC.

This chain uses TRBV18 with TRBJ2-3; D gene uncertain. Trimming cost V 3 bases and J 9 bases, with 16 bases left between them. CDR1 is KGHSH and CDR2 is LQKENI in the germline V gene. The CDR3 is 14 amino acids. The CDR3 here is CASSPSTHISTQYF. The CDR3 DNA reads as TGTGCCAGCTCACCGTCGACGCATATTAGCACGCAGTATTTT. Complete variable domain (other parts from reference TRBV18 and TRBJ2-3): NAGVMQNPRHLVRRRGQEARLRCSPMKGHSHVYWYRQLPEEGLKFMVYLQKENIIDESGMPKERFSAEFPKEGPSILRIQQVVRGDSAAYFCASSPSTHISTQYFGPGTRLTVL.